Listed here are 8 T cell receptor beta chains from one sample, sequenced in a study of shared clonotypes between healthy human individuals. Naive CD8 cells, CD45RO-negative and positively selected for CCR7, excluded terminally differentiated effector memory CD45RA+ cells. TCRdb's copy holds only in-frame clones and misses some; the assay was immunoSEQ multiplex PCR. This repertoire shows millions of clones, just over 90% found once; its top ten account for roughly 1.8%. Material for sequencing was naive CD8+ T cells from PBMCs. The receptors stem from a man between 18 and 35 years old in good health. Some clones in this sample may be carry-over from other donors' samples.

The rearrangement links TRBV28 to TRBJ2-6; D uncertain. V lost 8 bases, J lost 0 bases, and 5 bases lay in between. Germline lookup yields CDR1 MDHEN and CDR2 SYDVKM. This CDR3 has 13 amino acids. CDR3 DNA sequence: TGTGCCAGCGCTAGCTCTGGGGCCAACGTCCTGACTTTC. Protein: CASASSGANVLTF.

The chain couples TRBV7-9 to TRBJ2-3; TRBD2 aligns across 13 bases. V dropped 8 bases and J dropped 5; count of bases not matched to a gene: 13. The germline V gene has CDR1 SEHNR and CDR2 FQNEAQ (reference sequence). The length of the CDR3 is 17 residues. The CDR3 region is CASGRTSGGFLGDTQYF. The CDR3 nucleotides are TGTGCCAGCGGACGGACTAGCGGGGGTTTCTTAGGAGATACGCAGTATTTT. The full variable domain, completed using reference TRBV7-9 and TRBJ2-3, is DTGVSQNPRHKITKRGQNVTFRCDPISEHNRLYWYRQTLGQGPEFLTYFQNEAQLEKSRLLSDRFSAERPKGSFSTLEIQRTEQGDSAMYLCASGRTSGGFLGDTQYFGPGTRLTVL.

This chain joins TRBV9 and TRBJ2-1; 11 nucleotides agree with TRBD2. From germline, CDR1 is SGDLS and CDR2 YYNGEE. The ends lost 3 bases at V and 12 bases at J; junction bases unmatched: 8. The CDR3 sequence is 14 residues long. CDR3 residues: CASSGGTSGARQFF. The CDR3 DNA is TGTGCCAGCAGCGGAGGGACTAGCGGAGCCAGGCAGTTCTTC.

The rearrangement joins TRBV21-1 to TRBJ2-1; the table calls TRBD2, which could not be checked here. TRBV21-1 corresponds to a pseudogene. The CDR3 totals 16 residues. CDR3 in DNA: TGTGCCAGCAGCCCTGGGACTAGCGGGTGGTACAATGAGCAGTTCTTC. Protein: CASSPGTSGWYNEQFF.

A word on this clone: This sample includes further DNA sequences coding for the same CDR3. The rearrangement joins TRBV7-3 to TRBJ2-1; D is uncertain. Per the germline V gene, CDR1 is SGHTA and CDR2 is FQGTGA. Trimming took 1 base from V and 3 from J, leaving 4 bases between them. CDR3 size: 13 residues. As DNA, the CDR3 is TGTGCCAGCAGCTTAAGGGGCTACAATGAGCAGTTCTTC. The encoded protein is CASSLRGYNEQFF.

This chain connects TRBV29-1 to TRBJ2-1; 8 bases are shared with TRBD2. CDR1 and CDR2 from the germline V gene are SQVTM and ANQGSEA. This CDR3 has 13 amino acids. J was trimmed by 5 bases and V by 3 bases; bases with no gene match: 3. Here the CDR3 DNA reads TGCAGCGTTGAGGGACTAGTCGACAATGAGCAGTTCTTC. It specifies CSVEGLVDNEQFF.

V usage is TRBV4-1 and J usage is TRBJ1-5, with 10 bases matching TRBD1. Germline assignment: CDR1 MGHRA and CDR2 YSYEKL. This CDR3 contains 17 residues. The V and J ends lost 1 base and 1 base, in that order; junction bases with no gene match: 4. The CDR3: CASSQGQGALSNQPQHF. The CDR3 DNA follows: TGCGCCAGCAGCCAAGGACAGGGGGCGCTGAGCAATCAGCCCCAGCATTTT.

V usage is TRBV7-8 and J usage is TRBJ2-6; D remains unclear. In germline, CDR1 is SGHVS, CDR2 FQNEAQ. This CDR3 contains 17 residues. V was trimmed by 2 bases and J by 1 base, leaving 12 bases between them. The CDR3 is CASSLLIQGSGANVLTF. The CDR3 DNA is TGTGCCAGCAGCTTATTAATTCAAGGTTCTGGGGCCAACGTCCTGACTTTC.